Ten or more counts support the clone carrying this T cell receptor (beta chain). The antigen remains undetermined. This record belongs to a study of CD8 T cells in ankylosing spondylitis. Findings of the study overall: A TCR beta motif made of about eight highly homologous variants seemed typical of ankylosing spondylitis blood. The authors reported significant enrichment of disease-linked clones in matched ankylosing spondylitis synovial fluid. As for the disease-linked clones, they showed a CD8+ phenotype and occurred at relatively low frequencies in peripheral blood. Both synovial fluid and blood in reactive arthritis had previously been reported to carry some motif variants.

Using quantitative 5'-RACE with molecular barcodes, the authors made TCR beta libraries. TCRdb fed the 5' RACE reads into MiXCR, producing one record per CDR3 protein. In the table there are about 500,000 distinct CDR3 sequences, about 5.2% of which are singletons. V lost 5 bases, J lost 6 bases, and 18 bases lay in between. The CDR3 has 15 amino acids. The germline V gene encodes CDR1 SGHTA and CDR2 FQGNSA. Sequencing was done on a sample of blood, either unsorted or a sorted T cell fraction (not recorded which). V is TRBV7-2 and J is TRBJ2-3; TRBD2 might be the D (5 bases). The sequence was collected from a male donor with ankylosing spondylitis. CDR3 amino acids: CASSPSSTMGDTQYF. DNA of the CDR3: TGTGCCAGCAGCCCTAGCAGCACAATGGGGGATACGCAGTATTTT.